A selection of T cell receptor beta chains follows, all from one sample in a study of blood T cell repertoires in COVID-19. The method was immunoSEQ multiplex PCR; TCRdb's version includes in-frame clones alone and lacks a portion of them. The data contain roughly 330,000 clones, about 90% of them singletons. The sequencing sample was made of PBMCs or T cells enriched from blood (not recorded which). Source of these receptors: a woman aged 30 to 39 who had recovered from COVID-19. Each CDR3 is given with its conserved first and last residue. Each record gives: V gene, D gene, J gene, clone size, CDR3 DNA, CDR3 protein. The D gene is left open where the match is weak. Clone size appears in some rows only: once, few, many, or a class for an expanded clone.

TRBV10-3	NA	TRBJ1-6	NA	TGTGCCATCAGTACGGGTGGTGGATCTTCACCCCTCCACTTT	CAISTGGGSSPLHF
TRBV5-1	TRBD2	TRBJ2-7	NA	TGCGCCAGCAGCCTCTCGGGGGGCGAGCAGTACTTC	CASSLSGGEQYF
TRBV6-2/TRBV6-3	TRBD2	TRBJ2-7	NA	TGTGCCAGCAGTGACCTCTCGAGCGGGGACTACGAGCAGTACTTC	CASSDLSSGDYEQYF
TRBV5-4	TRBD1	TRBJ1-1	NA	TGTGCCAGCAGCTTAGGCCTGGACAGGGGGAACACTGAAGCTTTCTTT	CASSLGLDRGNTEAFF
TRBV7-6	TRBD1	TRBJ1-1	many	TGTGCCAGCAGTCCAGGGGGGAACACTGAAGCTTTCTTT	CASSPGGNTEAFF
TRBV6-1	TRBD1	TRBJ2-2	NA	TGTGCCAGCAGTGAAGCTCGGGGACAGAGTACCGGGGAGCTGTTTTTT	CASSEARGQSTGELFF
TRBV15	NA	TRBJ2-7	NA	TGTGCCACCAGCAAAGCGTTAGGTTACGAGCAGTACTTC	CATSKALGYEQYF
TRBV5-1	NA	TRBJ1-1	NA	TGCGCCAGCAGCATTGGCGGGTTGAACACTGAAGCTTTCTTT	CASSIGGLNTEAFF
TRBV7-2	TRBD1	TRBJ1-1	NA	TGTGCCAGCAGCCCGGCAGGGGGAACTGAAGCTTTCTTT	CASSPAGGTEAFF
TRBV12-3/TRBV12-4	TRBD1	TRBJ1-2	NA	TGTGCCAGCCAGGGGGATAGCAATGGCTACACCTTC	CASQGDSNGYTF
TRBV19	TRBD1	TRBJ1-2	NA	TGTGCCAGTACCGATGACGGGGCAGGGGGGTATGGCTACACCTTC	CASTDDGAGGYGYTF
TRBV6-6	TRBD1	TRBJ1-2	NA	TGTGCCAGCAGTTCAGGACAGGGTCGGTATGGCTACACCTTC	CASSSGQGRYGYTF
TRBV7-9	NA	TRBJ1-1	NA	TGTGCCAGCAGCCTCCGGGGGAACACTGAAGCTTTCTTT	CASSLRGNTEAFF
TRBV5-1	NA	TRBJ1-2	NA	TGCGCCAGCAGCCTAGGGGGAGCTAACTATGGCTACACCTTC	CASSLGGANYGYTF
TRBV7-8	NA	TRBJ1-6	NA	TGTGCCAGCAGCTTAGTTCGGGGAGGGGTTGGCTCACCCCTCCACTTT	CASSLVRGGVGSPLHF
TRBV2	NA	TRBJ2-6	NA	TGTGCCAGCAGTGAAGGTGGCAGGGCGGCCAACGTCCTGACTTTC	CASSEGGRAANVLTF
TRBV4-1	TRBD1	TRBJ1-2	few	TGCGCCAGCAGCCAAGATCCGGCAGGGGGCGCTTATGGCTACACCTTC	CASSQDPAGGAYGYTF
TRBV21-1	NA	TRBJ1-5	many	TGTGCCAGCAGCAAAGAAAAGGGCGAGAGGGACAATCAGCCCCAGCATTTT	CASSKEKGERDNQPQHF
TRBV12-3/TRBV12-4	NA	TRBJ1-5	NA	TGTGCCAGCAGCCCCGGTCTACAGCCCCAGCATTTT	CASSPGLQPQHF
TRBV5-6	NA	TRBJ1-1	NA	TGTGCCAGCAGCCTTAGGGGTCTCGAGGCTTTCTTT	CASSLRGLEAFF
TRBV7-3	NA	TRBJ2-3	NA	TGTGCCAGCAGCCTCCCCGGAGATACGCAGTATTTT	CASSLPGDTQYF
TRBV18	NA	TRBJ1-5	NA	TGTGCCAGCTCACCCGCGGGGGCCGACCAGCCCCAGCATTTT	CASSPAGADQPQHF
TRBV3-1/TRBV3-2	NA	TRBJ1-1	NA	TGTGCCAGCAGCCAAGCCCTTGTCGGCACTGAAGCTTTCTTT	CASSQALVGTEAFF
TRBV12-3/TRBV12-4	NA	TRBJ2-2	NA	TGTGCCAGCAGTGCCTACGGGGAGCTGTTTTTT	CASSAYGELFF
TRBV11-2	NA	TRBJ1-1	NA	TGTGCCAGCAGCTTCGACACTGAAGCTTTCTTT	CASSFDTEAFF
TRBV4-2	NA	TRBJ1-4	NA	TGTGCCAGCAGCCAAGATAGAGAAGAAAAACTGTTTTTT	CASSQDREEKLFF
TRBV11-2	NA	TRBJ2-2	NA	TGTGCCAGCAGCTTAGATCTTCGAGCCGGGGAGCTGTTTTTT	CASSLDLRAGELFF
TRBV23-1	NA	TRBJ1-2	NA	TGCGCCAGCAGTCAATCCCGGTCTTATGGCTACACCTTC	CASSQSRSYGYTF
TRBV12-3/TRBV12-4	TRBD1	TRBJ2-1	NA	TGTGCCGGAGCTACAGGGGTGGCTGGAGAGCAGTTCTTC	CAGATGVAGEQFF
TRBV19	TRBD1	TRBJ2-7	NA	TGTGCCAGTAGTATCTGGGGACAGGTGAAAGGAGAGCAGTACTTC	CASSIWGQVKGEQYF
TRBV19	NA	TRBJ2-2	NA	TGTGCCAGTAGTATTGGGTATTCGGGAACCGGGGAGCTGTTTTTT	CASSIGYSGTGELFF
TRBV9	NA	TRBJ1-4	NA	TGTGCCAGCAGCGAGGGCCCAGGGCAAGTGGATGAAAAACTGTTTTTT	CASSEGPGQVDEKLFF
TRBV19	TRBD2	TRBJ2-3	once	TGTGCCAGTAGTATCAGCGGGGGGGCCGATACGCAGTATTTT	CASSISGGADTQYF
TRBV7-9	TRBD1	TRBJ1-1	NA	TGTGCCAGCAGCTCTACCGGGACAGGGGAAGCTTTCTTT	CASSSTGTGEAFF
TRBV9	TRBD1	TRBJ2-7	NA	TGTGCCAGCAGCGTAGGGGAGACAGGGCCCTACGAGCAGTACTTC	CASSVGETGPYEQYF
TRBV5-1	NA	TRBJ1-1	NA	TGCGCCAGCAGCTTGGCACGAGGGCGAACTGAAGCTTTCTTT	CASSLARGRTEAFF
TRBV7-9	NA	TRBJ2-7	once	TGTGCCAGCAGCCCAGGAGGAGGGAGGACCTACGAGCAGTACTTC	CASSPGGGRTYEQYF
TRBV28	NA	TRBJ1-4	NA	TGTGCCAGCAGTCCAACAGGGATTTTTGAAAAACTGTTTTTT	CASSPTGIFEKLFF
TRBV5-4	NA	TRBJ1-2	NA	TGTGCCAGCAGACTGGCACCCAGGTTGGACTACACCTTC	CASRLAPRLDYTF
TRBV5-8	NA	TRBJ1-1	NA	TGTGCCAGCAGCTTGGGGCAACAGGGAGACACTGAAGCTTTCTTT	CASSLGQQGDTEAFF
TRBV19	NA	TRBJ1-1	NA	TGTGCCAGTAAAACAACCACAGGGAGCCACACTGAAGCTTTCTTT	CASKTTTGSHTEAFF
TRBV7-2	TRBD1	TRBJ2-1	NA	TGTGCCAGCAGCTTAAGTCGGGACAGGGGCCCCAATGAGCAGTTCTTC	CASSLSRDRGPNEQFF
TRBV2	TRBD1	TRBJ1-2	once	TGTGCCAGCAGTGTCACAGGGGGCAACTATGGCTACACCTTC	CASSVTGGNYGYTF
TRBV3-1/TRBV3-2	TRBD1	TRBJ1-6	NA	TGTGCCAGCAGCCAAGGGGTCCTAGGACAGGGGAATTCACCCCTCCACTTT	CASSQGVLGQGNSPLHF
TRBV6-2/TRBV6-3	NA	TRBJ2-1	NA	TGTGCCAGCAGTTACCCAGAAGGGGGGGGGATAGACAATGAGCAGTTCTTC	CASSYPEGGGIDNEQFF
TRBV18	NA	TRBJ1-6	NA	TGTGCCAGCTCGCCTGGGACGGGGGTTTTTCTATCCCTCCACTTT	CASSPGTGVFLSLHF
TRBV5-6	TRBD1	TRBJ2-7	NA	TGTGCCAGCAGCTGGACCGGGACAGTCGACGAGCAGTACTTC	CASSWTGTVDEQYF
TRBV19	TRBD1	TRBJ2-5	NA	TGTGCCAGTAGTTTCCCTCCGTCGACAGGGAAGGCAGCCAAAACTAAGGCAGCACAAGAGACCCAGTACTTC	CASSFPPSTGKAAKTKAAQETQYF
TRBV20-1	NA	TRBJ2-7	NA	TGCAGTGCTAGTGGATTCGATACTTCGACCAAGAGCGCCGAGCAGTACTTC	CSASGFDTSTKSAEQYF
TRBV28	NA	TRBJ2-5	NA	TGTGCCAGCAGCCTTCGGTCCATTCCGGGATACCCTCTTGGCGCCCAGTACTTC	CASSLRSIPGYPLGAQYF
TRBV19	TRBD1	TRBJ1-2	NA	TGTGCCAGTAGTCCCAATACAGGGGGCGGACATGGCTACACCTTC	CASSPNTGGGHGYTF
TRBV6-5	TRBD2	TRBJ2-3	NA	TGTGCCAGCAGCTCTAGCGGGCGAAGCACAGATACGCAGTATTTT	CASSSSGRSTDTQYF
TRBV28	NA	TRBJ2-7	NA	TGTGCCAGCAGGCCGCCCGGGGTGGGGAACGAGCAGTACTTC	CASRPPGVGNEQYF
TRBV7-9	TRBD1	TRBJ1-5	NA	TGTGCCAGCAGCTTAGGAGGGGGCCCCTTCAATCAGCCCCAGCATTTT	CASSLGGGPFNQPQHF
TRBV3-1/TRBV3-2	NA	TRBJ2-5	NA	TGTGCCAGCAGCCAAGGGCGGCGGGGTCGACAAGAGACCCAGTACTTC	CASSQGRRGRQETQYF
TRBV3-1/TRBV3-2	NA	TRBJ1-3	NA	TGTGCCAGCAGTCAGATAGGAAACACCATATATTTT	CASSQIGNTIYF
TRBV28	NA	TRBJ1-4	NA	TGTGCCAGCAGTTCGGGGGATGTCGGAAAACTGTTTTTT	CASSSGDVGKLFF
TRBV28	NA	TRBJ1-1	NA	TGTGCCAGCAGTACAGGGTCTCCGAACACTGAAGCTTTCTTT	CASSTGSPNTEAFF
TRBV6-2/TRBV6-3	TRBD1	TRBJ2-7	once	TGTGCCAGCAGTTACATGGGACAGGCATTCTACGAGCAGTACTTC	CASSYMGQAFYEQYF
TRBV7-8	TRBD2	TRBJ2-3	NA	TGTGCCAGCAGGATGTGGAGCGGGGGCTACCATAGCACAGATACGCAGTATTTT	CASRMWSGGYHSTDTQYF